The rows below give T cell receptor beta chains drawn from one sample of a study of cytomegalovirus exposure and HLA in healthy donors. The table came from immunoSEQ multiplex PCR; TCRdb's copy has only in-frame clones and leaves some out. The sample holds about 92,000 clones; just under 85% are singletons and the top ten take around 5.6%. The sample was PBMCs. Receptors were obtained from a woman aged 18 to 35 in good health and CMV-seropositive. Both conserved end residues are part of each CDR3. D genes are given only for firm matches. Clone size is not always given. Where it is, it says once, few, many or a class for expanded clones.

J gene | V gene | clone size | D gene | CDR3 protein | CDR3 DNA
TRBJ2-1 | TRBV13 | . | TRBD1 | CASSTRAWDRAGYNEQFF | TGTGCCAGCAGCACAAGAGCCTGGGACAGGGCGGGATACAATGAGCAGTTCTTC
TRBJ2-5 | TRBV15 | . | . | CATSIGGESETQYF | TGTGCCACCAGCATCGGCGGGGAGTCAGAGACCCAGTACTTC
TRBJ2-2 | TRBV28 | . | TRBD2 | CAGGGNYGELFF | TGTGCTGGGGGGGGAAACTACGGGGAGCTGTTTTTT
TRBJ1-1 | TRBV15 | . | . | CATSSTRATMNTEAFF | TGTGCCACCAGCTCGACCAGGGCGACAATGAACACTGAAGCTTTCTTT
TRBJ1-1 | TRBV25-1 | . | TRBD1 | CASSDKREGGYTEAFF | TGTGCCAGCAGTGATAAGCGAGAAGGGGGCTACACTGAAGCTTTCTTT
TRBJ2-1 | TRBV10-3 | . | TRBD1 | CAIGQGSDEQFF | TGTGCCATCGGACAGGGGAGCGATGAGCAGTTCTTC
TRBJ2-4 | TRBV4-1 | . | TRBD1 | CASSLRQGGKENIQYF | TGCGCCAGCAGCCTACGACAGGGGGGCAAAGAAAACATTCAGTACTTC
TRBJ1-1 | TRBV6-5 | . | . | CASSPRPIQGTEAFF | TGTGCCAGCAGCCCCCGCCCCATACAGGGTACTGAAGCTTTCTTT
TRBJ2-3 | TRBV28 | . | TRBD1 | CATERTGGTDTQYF | TGTGCCACCGAGAGGACAGGGGGCACAGATACGCAGTATTTT
TRBJ2-7 | TRBV25-1 | few | . | CASSDSQGHEQYF | TGTGCCAGCAGTGATTCACAGGGCCACGAGCAGTACTTC
TRBJ2-7 | TRBV7-2 | . | TRBD1 | CASSPFGQGYEQYF | TGTGCCAGCAGCCCATTCGGACAGGGCTACGAGCAGTACTTC
TRBJ2-7 | TRBV6-1 | . | TRBD2 | CASIKTSGSHEQYF | TGTGCCAGCATTAAAACTAGCGGGAGCCACGAGCAGTACTTC
TRBJ2-1 | TRBV27 | . | . | CASSLGWYNEQFF | TGTGCCAGCAGTTTAGGCTGGTACAATGAGCAGTTCTTC
TRBJ2-1 | TRBV9 | . | . | CASSVRGADAYNEQFF | TGTGCCAGCAGCGTTCGGGGGGCCGACGCGTACAATGAGCAGTTCTTC
TRBJ2-2 | TRBV29-1 | . | . | CRVLPETGELFF | TGCCGCGTTTTGCCTGAGACCGGGGAGCTGTTTTTT
TRBJ2-1 | TRBV28 | . | . | CASSLGGRHEQFF | TGTGCCAGCAGTTTGGGAGGTCGCCATGAGCAGTTCTTC
TRBJ1-1 | TRBV27 | . | . | CASSQRQNTEAFF | TGTGCCAGCAGTCAAAGACAGAACACTGAAGCTTTCTTT
TRBJ2-7 | TRBV27 | . | TRBD2 | CASSLTSGSVYEQYF | TGTGCCAGCAGTTTAACTAGCGGGAGCGTATACGAGCAGTACTTC
TRBJ1-1 | TRBV6-6 | . | . | CASRRDQGGEAFF | TGTGCCAGCAGAAGGGATCAGGGAGGTGAAGCTTTCTTT
TRBJ1-5 | TRBV30 | . | . | CAWSVWAGNQPQHF | TGTGCCTGGAGTGTATGGGCAGGGAATCAGCCCCAGCATTTT